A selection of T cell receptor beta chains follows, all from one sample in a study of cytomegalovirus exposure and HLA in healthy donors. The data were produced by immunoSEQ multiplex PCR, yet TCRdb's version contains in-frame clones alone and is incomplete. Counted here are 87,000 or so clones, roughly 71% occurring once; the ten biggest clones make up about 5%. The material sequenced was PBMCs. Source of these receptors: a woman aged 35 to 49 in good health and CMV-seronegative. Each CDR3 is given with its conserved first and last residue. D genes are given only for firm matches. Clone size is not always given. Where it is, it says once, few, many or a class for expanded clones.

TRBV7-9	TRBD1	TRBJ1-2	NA	TGTGCCAGCAGCCCGGACAGGGGCGAACTAGACTATGGCTACACCTTC	CASSPDRGELDYGYTF
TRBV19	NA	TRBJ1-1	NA	TGTGCCAGTAGGTGGGGTGGAGGGAACACTGAAGCTTTCTTT	CASRWGGGNTEAFF
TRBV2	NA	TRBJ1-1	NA	TGTGCCAGCAGTGAAGGGAGCACTGAAGCTTTCTTT	CASSEGSTEAFF
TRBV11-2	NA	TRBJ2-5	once	TGTGCCAGCAGCCCAGGACACTCCCAAGAGACCCAGTACTTC	CASSPGHSQETQYF
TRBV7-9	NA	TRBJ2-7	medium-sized	TGTGCCAGCAGCTTAACTCCGGGTTACGAGCAGTACTTC	CASSLTPGYEQYF
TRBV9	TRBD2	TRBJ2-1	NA	TGTGCCAGCGATACTAGCGGATACAATGAGCAGTTCTTC	CASDTSGYNEQFF
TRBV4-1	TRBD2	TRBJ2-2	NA	TGCGCCAGCAGCCAAAGGCCAGCGGGGGTTTCCGGGGAGCTGTTTTTT	CASSQRPAGVSGELFF
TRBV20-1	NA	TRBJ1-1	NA	TGCAGTGCTAGAGGGGCCGATGAAGCTTTCTTT	CSARGADEAFF
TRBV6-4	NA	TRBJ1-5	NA	TGTGCCAGCAGTGAGGACAGTTCCAATCAGCCCCAGCATTTT	CASSEDSSNQPQHF
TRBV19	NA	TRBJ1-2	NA	TGTGCCAGTAGTCCAAGTGGACAAACCTTCTACTATGGCTACACCTTC	CASSPSGQTFYYGYTF
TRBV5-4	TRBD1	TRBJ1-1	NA	TGTGCCAGCAGCACAAGGACACAGGGGGTGAACACTGAAGCTTTCTTT	CASSTRTQGVNTEAFF
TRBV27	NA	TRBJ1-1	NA	TGTGCCAGCAGTAAGGGTTTAGGGGCTACCATACCCCTTTTT	CASSKGLGATIPLF
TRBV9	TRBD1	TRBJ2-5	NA	TGTGCCAGCAGCGGGACAGGGAGGGAGACCCAGTACTTC	CASSGTGRETQYF
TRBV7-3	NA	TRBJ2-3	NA	TGTGCCAGCAGCTTGGGGGGAAGGGCGCAGTATTTT	CASSLGGRAQYF
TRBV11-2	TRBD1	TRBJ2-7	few	TGTGCCAGCAGCTTCGGACAGGGGGTTACCTACGAGCAGTACTTC	CASSFGQGVTYEQYF
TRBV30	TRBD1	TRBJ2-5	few	TGTGCCTGGAGTGATGACAGGGGTTGGGAGACCCAGTACTTC	CAWSDDRGWETQYF
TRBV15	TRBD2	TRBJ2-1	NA	TGTGCCACCAGCAGATCCGGGACTAAATACAATGAGCAGTTCTTC	CATSRSGTKYNEQFF
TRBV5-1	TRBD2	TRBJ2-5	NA	TGCGCCAGCAGCTTGACTAGCGGGGCGAGACAAGAGACCCAGTACTTC	CASSLTSGARQETQYF
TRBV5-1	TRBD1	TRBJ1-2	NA	TGCGCCAGCAGCTTGGTCCAGGGGGCAAACTATGGCTACACCTTC	CASSLVQGANYGYTF
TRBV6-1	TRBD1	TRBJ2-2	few	TGTGCCATAGGGGGCGGCACCGGGGAGCTGTTTTTT	CAIGGGTGELFF
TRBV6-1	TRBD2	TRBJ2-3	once	TGTGCCAGCAGTGAACTCCGGACTAGGGATACGCAGTATTTT	CASSELRTRDTQYF
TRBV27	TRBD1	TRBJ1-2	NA	TGTGCCAGCAGAAGGACAGGGGGCGAGATCCAATTC	CASRRTGGEIQF
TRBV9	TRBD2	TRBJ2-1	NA	TGTGCCAGCAGCTCGGGAGGTCTCTCCTACAATGAGCAGTTCTTC	CASSSGGLSYNEQFF
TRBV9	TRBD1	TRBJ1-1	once	TGTGCCAGCAGCGGAGCGACAGGGAGGAACACTGAAGCTTTCTTT	CASSGATGRNTEAFF
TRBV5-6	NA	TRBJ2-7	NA	TGTGCCAGCAGCCCGGCCGACCCCAGGGCCTACGAGCAGTACTTC	CASSPADPRAYEQYF
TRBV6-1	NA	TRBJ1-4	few	TGTGCCAGCCTGACAAGCTATAATGAAAAACTGTTTTTT	CASLTSYNEKLFF
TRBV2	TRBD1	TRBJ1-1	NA	TGTGCCAGCAGTCGGGACAGGAACACTGAAGCTTTCTTT	CASSRDRNTEAFF
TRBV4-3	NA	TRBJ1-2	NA	TGCGCCAGCAGCCAAGATCGGGGGGTGGGACTAGGGGGGAACTATGGCTACACCTTC	CASSQDRGVGLGGNYGYTF
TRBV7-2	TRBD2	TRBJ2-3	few	TGTGCCAGCAGCTCCCTCCCCATGGGGGGGGCAGATACGCAGTATTTT	CASSSLPMGGADTQYF
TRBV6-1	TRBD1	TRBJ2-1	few	TGTGCCAGCATGATCAGGGGGCGATCTGATGAGCAGTTCTTC	CASMIRGRSDEQFF
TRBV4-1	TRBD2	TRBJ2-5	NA	TGCGCCAGCAGCCAAGTACTAGCGAGGGAGACCCAGTACTTC	CASSQVLARETQYF
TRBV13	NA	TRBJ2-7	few	TGTGCCAGCAGCCGGGCGGACTTGGCCTACGAGCAGTACTTC	CASSRADLAYEQYF
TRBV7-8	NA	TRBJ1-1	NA	TGTGCCAGCAGCTTAGCGGGAGTGGACACTGAAGCTTTCTTT	CASSLAGVDTEAFF
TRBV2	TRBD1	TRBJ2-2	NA	TGTGCCAGCAGTGACGGGGGGACAGGGTGGCCGTTTAGAGCGAACACCGGGGAGCTGTTTTTT	CASSDGGTGWPFRANTGELFF
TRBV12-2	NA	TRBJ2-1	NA	TGTGCAAGTCGCTTTAAGTTGCAGAGGAACAATGAGCAGTTCTTC	CASRFKLQRNNEQFF
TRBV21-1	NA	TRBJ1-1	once	TGTGCCAGCAGCACATTCGACAGGGAAGACGGCACTGAAGCTTTCTTT	CASSTFDREDGTEAFF
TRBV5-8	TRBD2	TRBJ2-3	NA	TGTGCCAGCAACCCGGGACTAAATTCAGATACGCAGTATTTT	CASNPGLNSDTQYF
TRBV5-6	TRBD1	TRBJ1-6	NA	TGTGCCAGCAGCCTCCGGGACAGTAATTCACCCCTCCACTTT	CASSLRDSNSPLHF
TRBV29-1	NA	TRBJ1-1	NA	TGCAGCGTTGATGGGTTTGGGGGGGCTCGGGAAGCTTTCTTT	CSVDGFGGAREAFF
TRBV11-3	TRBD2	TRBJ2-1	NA	TGTGCCAGCAGCTTAAGACTAGCGGTTTACAATGAGCAGTTCTTC	CASSLRLAVYNEQFF
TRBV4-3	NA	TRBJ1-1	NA	TGCGCCAGCAGCCAAGATTCCAGGGGCACTGAAGCTTTCTTT	CASSQDSRGTEAFF
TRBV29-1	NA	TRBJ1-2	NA	TGCAGCGTTGAAGCCAGGGAAGACTATGGCTACACCTTC	CSVEAREDYGYTF
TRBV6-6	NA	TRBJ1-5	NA	TGTGCCAGCAGACCGGGGGATCAGCCCCAGCATTTT	CASRPGDQPQHF
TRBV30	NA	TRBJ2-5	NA	TGTGCCTGGAGTCTTCGAGGCCCTCCGAAAGAGACCCAGTACTTC	CAWSLRGPPKETQYF
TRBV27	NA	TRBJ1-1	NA	TGTGCCAGCAGTTTTAACAGGAACACTGAAGCTTTCTTT	CASSFNRNTEAFF